The T cell receptor (beta chain) described here comes from a study of CD8 T cells in Susac syndrome (dated by TCRdb to between 2018 and 2020). Some background on the complete study: Repertoire sequencing was used to test whether CD8+ T cell activation and differentiation in Susac syndrome was antigen driven. CD8+ T cell repertoire clonality was compared between over 9 healthy donors, some 14 Susac syndrome patients and fewer than 19 multiple sclerosis patients. General study outcomes and caveats: The number of individuals in the TCR sequencing and HLA analysis was acknowledged as relatively small.

Concerning this clonotype: The antigen this receptor binds is unknown. Per-base quality was not reported, and no clone a single base away is much larger than it.

RNA was extracted using the RNeasy kit, and roughly 0.5 to 1 microgram was reverse transcribed with random hexamers. The immunoSEQ multiplex PCR assay, which covers 54 Vbeta and 13 Jbeta segments, was used to amplify TCR beta CDR3 regions. To correct PCR amplification bias, a synthetic template baseline was used for both primer optimization and computational correction. The study's processing was this. Reads were annotated to V, D and J genes according to IMGT and were analyzed with immunoSEQ Analyzer, with only productive sequences retained. Clonality was calculated as one minus the Shannon entropy normalized by log2 of the number of productive unique sequences. For each patient and control, public and private clones were evaluated among the 100 most prevalent clones. Clones were defined as Susac-specific if absent from the healthy and MS cohorts, from around 1,000 published viral clones and from other ImmuneACCESS disease sequences. TCRdb took the public reads, trimmed them with fastp at Q25, ran MiXCR for clone calling and kept in-frame beta chains. Duplicate CDR3 protein sequences are folded into a single record with the most common DNA and genes. V and J calls and clone size were set by TCRdb, not the authors. For this sample there are about 22,000 distinct CDR3 sequences; 85% to 95% appear just once. Under 0.3% of the sample is held by the ten biggest clonotypes.

Peripheral blood CD8+ and CD4+ T cells from healthy donors, Susac syndrome patients and multiple sclerosis patients were profiled using high-throughput TCR beta sequencing. Healthy donors were included as age- and sex-matched controls. Bulk CD8+ and CD4+ T cells were purified by magnetic negative isolation, whereas CD8+ TEMRA cells were enriched by FACS. Blood was collected in EDTA tubes and processed within 24 hours, with PBMCs isolated through density gradient centrifugation. PBMCs intended for TCR sequencing were cryopreserved in liquid nitrogen and thawed later in a water bath at 37 degrees C. Purity of sorted or isolated CD4+, CD8+ and CD8+ TEMRA cells was at least 90%. CDR1 and CDR2, per the germline V gene, are MNHNS and SASEGT. Measured from the cysteine to the phenylalanine, the CDR3 is 15 residues long. The only DNA kept is the CDR3, 45 bases in frame from the first base. The junction shows trimming of 5 bases on V and 6 bases on J, and the gene matches do not reach 5 bases of it.

The sequence joins TRBV6-1 to TRBJ2-3; 13 nucleotides in the junction match TRBD2. The sequenced material came from CD8+ T cells from PBMCs. The receptor's source is a human donor in good health. For the CDR3, the sequence is CASSPLAGGPDTQYF. The DNA sequence is as follows: TGTGCCAGCAGTCCACTAGCGGGGGGGCCCGATACGCAGTATTTT.